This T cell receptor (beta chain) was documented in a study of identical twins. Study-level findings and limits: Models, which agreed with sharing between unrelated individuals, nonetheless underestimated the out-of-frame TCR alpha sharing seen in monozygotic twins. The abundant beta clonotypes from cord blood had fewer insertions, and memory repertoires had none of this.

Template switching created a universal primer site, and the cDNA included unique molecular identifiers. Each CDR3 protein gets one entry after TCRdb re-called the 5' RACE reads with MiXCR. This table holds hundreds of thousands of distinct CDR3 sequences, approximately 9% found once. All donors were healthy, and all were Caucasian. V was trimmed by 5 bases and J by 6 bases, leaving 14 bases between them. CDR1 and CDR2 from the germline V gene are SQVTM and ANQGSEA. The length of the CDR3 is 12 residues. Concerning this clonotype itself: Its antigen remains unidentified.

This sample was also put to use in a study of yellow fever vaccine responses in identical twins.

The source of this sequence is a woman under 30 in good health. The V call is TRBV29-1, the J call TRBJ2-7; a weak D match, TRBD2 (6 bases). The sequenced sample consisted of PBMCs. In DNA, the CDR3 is TGCAGCGTTCGGGGGAAAGACGGCGAGCAGTACTTC. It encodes CSVRGKDGEQYF.